These T cell receptor beta chains were read from a single sample in a study of T cells in localized non-small cell lung cancer. Data came from immunoSEQ multiplex PCR; TCRdb stores just in-frame clones and leaves some out. The repertoire holds about 62,000 clones, with roughly 81% as singletons. The sequencing used PBMCs, collected before any cancer treatment. These TCRs come from a man aged 40-75 years with stage II lung adenocarcinoma. CDR3s include the opening cysteine and the closing phenylalanine or tryptophan. D genes are given only for firm matches. Clone size is stated in some rows and not others, as once, few, many or a class when expanded.

CDR3: CASSIQGNYGYTF
J: TRBJ1-2
V: TRBV5-4
D: .
size: .

CDR3: CASSATGREPQHF
J: TRBJ1-5
V: TRBV25-1
D: .
size: .

CDR3: CASSLGTVNEQFF
J: TRBJ2-1
V: TRBV7-8
D: .
size: .

CDR3: CASSLAQYRGSNEQFF
J: TRBJ2-1
V: TRBV5-1
D: TRBD1
size: .

CDR3: CATSRDFGEAFF
J: TRBJ1-1
V: TRBV15
D: .
size: .

CDR3: CASSLSNSDGGVF
J: TRBJ2-1
V: TRBV7-9
D: .
size: .

CDR3: CASSPQTDGYTF
J: TRBJ1-2
V: TRBV18
D: .
size: few

CDR3: CAILAGISYNEQFF
J: TRBJ2-1
V: TRBV10-3
D: TRBD2
size: .

CDR3: CASSPRQDPYEEQYF
J: TRBJ2-7
V: TRBV18
D: .
size: .

CDR3: CASSAQAGAAYNEQFF
J: TRBJ2-1
V: TRBV9
D: TRBD2
size: .

CDR3: CASPGQGNEKLFF
J: TRBJ1-4
V: TRBV7-9
D: TRBD1
size: .

CDR3: CASGRTGGGDTEAFF
J: TRBJ1-1
V: TRBV14
D: TRBD1
size: once

CDR3: CASSSLDLNEQFF
J: TRBJ2-1
V: TRBV7-3
D: .
size: .